The TCR beta chain under discussion was sequenced for a study of shared clonotypes between healthy human individuals. Donors, healthy HIV-negative adults, lacked recent acute infections or vaccinations. CDR3 length: 13 amino acids. Trimming pared 5 bases from V and 5 bases from J, leaving 12 bases between. Per the germline V gene, CDR1 is SGHRS and CDR2 is YFSETQ. A deep-level run was used for the assay. 200 ng DNA, about 30,000 T cell genomes, went into each sorted-subset replicate PCR. Clones were sequenced by immunoSEQ multiplex PCR, and TCRdb holds only the in-frame ones, with some missing. Found here are roughly 2,500,000 clones, 90% to 95% of them singletons; the top ten hold around 0.37%.

V gene TRBV5-1 combines with J gene TRBJ2-3; tentatively, D is TRBD2 (6 bases). Sequencing was done on a sample of naive CD4+ T cells from PBMCs. The sample's subset: CD45RA+ positively selected. The sequence came from a man in his late teens or twenties in good health. Some clones in this sample may be carry-over from other donors' samples. This CDR3 reads CASRPGVEDTQYF. The CDR3 bases are TGCGCCAGCAGACCGGGGGTGGAAGATACGCAGTATTTT.